This TCR beta chain was obtained from a study of shared T cell receptors in the human thymus. Only a few counts were recorded for this clone. The CDR3 has 17 amino acids. V was trimmed by 4 bases and J by 2 bases, leaving 18 bases between them. Germline V gives CDR1 LGHNA, CDR2 YSLEER. TCRdb's copy holds only in-frame clones and misses some; the assay was immunoSEQ multiplex PCR. There are around 730,000 clones in the sample; 80% to 90% occur only once, and roughly 0.01% lies in the top ten. These data were also filed under a second study, of human thymus T cells. That paper states: V and J genes seemed to be used with bias in thymic and blood repertoires.

The receptor comes from a girl less than two years old with a congenital heart defect. Material for sequencing was thymocytes. The gene calls are TRBV4-3 and TRBJ1-5; D is possibly TRBD1 (6 bases). The DNA for the CDR3 is TGCGCCAGCAGCCCCGGAGTTCCACAGGGTTGCAATCAGCCCCAGCATTTT. It translates to CASSPGVPQGCNQPQHF.